This entry features one T cell receptor (beta chain) sequence. What it recognizes is unknown. Trimming stripped 6 bases from V and 0 bases from J, with 10 bases between. CDR3 length equals 13 residues. CDR1 SGHRS and CDR2 YFSETQ come from the germline V gene. This specimen comes from a study of a mutant IDH1 vaccine in newly diagnosed glioma. Study-level information: Treated patients, averaging 40.4 years, were around 62% male and around 40% female. Pretreatment consisted of radiotherapy, temozolomide, or both, with most receiving both. V12 occurred at week 35 and V13 at week 47.

Described time point: week 35, safety follow-up. Each dose of the vaccine consisted of 300 ug of mutant IDH1 20-mer peptide, with topical imiquimod. Method: immunoSEQ multiplex PCR; TCRdb's copy keeps in-frame clones and lacks some. The table lists tens of thousands of clones, approximately 81% of them singletons. Study results and limitations: Pseudoprogression seemingly bore no relation to changes in top peripheral T cell clonotypes.

The sequences come from PBMCs, collected from a glioma patient whose treatment included an IDH1 peptide vaccine. The V call is TRBV5-1, the J call TRBJ2-7; D may be TRBD2 (5 bases). The clonotype originates from a man younger than 40 with glioma. The chain's CDR3 is CASMRADSYEQYF. The CDR3, as DNA: TGCGCCAGCATGCGGGCAGACTCCTACGAGCAGTACTTC.